The 6 T cell receptor beta chains presented below share a single source sample, sequenced in a study of CD4 T cells in relation to SARS-CoV-2 and coronaviruses (dated by TCRdb to the early 2020s). The library was generated by the immunoSEQ multiplex PCR assay. Not all clones reach the TCRdb copy of this immuneACCESS table, which keeps in-frame sequences only. Checked studies attribute under half of the gap to unresolved V genes and leave the rest unexplained. The table for this sample lists about 60,000 clones; about 94% of them were counted only once. The ten largest clones represent roughly 0.14% of the sample. CD4+ T cells from unexposed donors were collected before the COVID-19 pandemic (2011-2018). The sequenced sample was naive CD4+ T cells from PBMCs. The cell subset or site label, read with the paper, signifies: naive CD4+ T cells isolated by negative enrichment. These receptors were collected from a human donor in good health.

The chain couples TRBV3-1 (or the pseudogene TRBV3-2) to TRBJ2-5; D possibly corresponds to TRBD1 (6 bases). Germline V CDR1 and CDR2: LGHDT, YNNKEL (reference sequence). Between the trimmed V and J ends, which lost 6 bases and 5 bases, there was a span of 22 bases. The CDR3 is made up of 16 amino acids. The CDR3 spells CASRPTGTPLLETQYF. DNA of the CDR3: TGTGCCAGCAGACCCACCGGGACACCACTACTCGAGACCCAGTACTTC.

The chain carries TRBV5-6 and TRBJ2-3; 10 nucleotides agree with TRBD1. Trimming took 1 base from V and 2 from J; bases not matched to a gene: 7. Germline V gives CDR1 SGHDT, CDR2 YYEEEE. The CDR3 is 17 amino acids. The CDR3 DNA is TGTGCCAGCAGCTTGTTCGGACAGGGGGGAGCCACAGATACGCAGTATTTT. It encodes CASSLFGQGGATDTQYF.

The rearrangement joins TRBV28 to TRBJ1-2; D might be TRBD1 (5 bases). The CDR3 spans 13 residues. Germline assignment: CDR1 MDHEN and CDR2 SYDVKM. The ends were cut back, 7 bases at V and 2 bases at J, with 11 bases in the middle. CDR3 in DNA: TGTGCCAGCAATACGGGGGGAAACTATGGCTACACCTTC. It is translated as CASNTGGNYGYTF.

J is TRBJ2-7 and V is TRBV18; a weak D match, TRBD2 (6 bases). V was cut by 0 bases and J by 3 bases, with 9 bases left in between. CDR3 length: 14 residues. Germline V gives CDR1 KGHSH, CDR2 LQKENI. CDR3 amino acids: CASSPPGTVYEQYF. Here the CDR3 DNA reads TGTGCCAGCTCACCACCCGGGACTGTCTACGAGCAGTACTTC.

The chain recombines TRBV5-1 with TRBJ1-3, with TRBD1 as a possible D gene (6 bases). The CDR3 is made up of 14 amino acids. The germline CDR1 and CDR2 sequences are SGHRS and YFSETQ. V gave up 1 base and J gave up 1 base, with 6 bases separating them. CDR3 protein: CASSLTGSGNTIYF. The CDR3 DNA is TGCGCCAGCAGCTTGACAGGGTCTGGAAACACCATATATTTT.

V usage is TRBV10-3 and J usage is TRBJ2-7, with 9 bases lining up with TRBD2. The ends lost 10 bases at V and 6 bases at J; junction bases unmatched: 10. The CDR3 has 13 residues. CDR1 is ENHRY, CDR2 SYGVKD, per germline. The CDR3 DNA reads as TGTGCCACGGGAGTGGCGGGAGGGCGCGAGCAGTACTTC. Translated: CATGVAGGREQYF.